This TCR beta chain came from a study of blood T cell repertoires in COVID-19. Looking at the study overall: Sites in the United States, Italy and Spain provided acute and convalescent COVID-19 samples. PBMCs, B-cell-depleted T cells, or T cells provided the cDNA or gDNA that made up the material.

Trimming removed 2 bases at V and 4 bases at J, with 13 bases between. CDR1 is SGHKS and CDR2 is YYEKEE in the germline V gene (reference sequence). The CDR3 covers 15 residues. In the source study's methods: Amplification with reference gene primers provided the estimates of nucleated cell counts. Profiled with immunoSEQ multiplex PCR; TCRdb holds only in-frame clones, not every one. That table furnishes V, J and clone size, whereas the DNA furnished D and trimming. This sample carries about 98,000 clones, 91% of them seen once, and the ten largest clones take roughly 4.2%. The sequence derives from a man aged 18 to 29 with acute or convalescent COVID-19. The rearrangement uses TRBV5-5 and TRBJ1-3; no definite D call. Input material: peripheral blood. The CDR3, as DNA: TGTGCCAGCAGCTTTAATTTAGCCCAGGGAAACACCATATATTTT. This gives the protein CASSFNLAQGNTIYF.